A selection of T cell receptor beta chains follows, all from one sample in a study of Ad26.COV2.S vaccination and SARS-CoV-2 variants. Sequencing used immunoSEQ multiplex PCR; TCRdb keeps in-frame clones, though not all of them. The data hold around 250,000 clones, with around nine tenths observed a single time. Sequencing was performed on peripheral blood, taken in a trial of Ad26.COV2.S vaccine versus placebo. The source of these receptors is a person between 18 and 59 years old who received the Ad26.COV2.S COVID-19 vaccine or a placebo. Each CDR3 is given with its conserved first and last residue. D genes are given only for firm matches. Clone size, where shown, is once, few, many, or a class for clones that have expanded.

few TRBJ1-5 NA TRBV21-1 TGTGCCAGTTGCAAGCCCCAGCATTTT CASCKPQHF
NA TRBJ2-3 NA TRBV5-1 TGCGCCAGCAGCCCATCTTCGGGGGGCGGCGCAGATACGCAGTATTTT CASSPSSGGGADTQYF
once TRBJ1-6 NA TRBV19 TGTGCCAGTAATCGGGGGGTTGGTCCCCTCCACTTT CASNRGVGPLHF
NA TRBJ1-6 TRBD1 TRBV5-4 TGTGCCAGCAGCTCTCCGGGGACAGGGGATTATAATTCACCCCTCCACTTT CASSSPGTGDYNSPLHF
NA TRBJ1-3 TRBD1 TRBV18 TGTGCCAGCTCACCGTATGGGACAGGGAACTCTGGAAACACCATATATTTT CASSPYGTGNSGNTIYF
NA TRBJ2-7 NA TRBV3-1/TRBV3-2 TGTGCCAGCAGCCAAGATGAGGGGTGGGGCGGCGAGCAGTACTTC CASSQDEGWGGEQYF
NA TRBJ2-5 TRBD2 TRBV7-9 TGTGCCAGCAGCTTAGCGACTAGCGGGAGTGAGACCCAGTACTTC CASSLATSGSETQYF
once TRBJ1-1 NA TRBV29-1 TGCAGCGGTGACGGCGGGAACACTGAAGCTTTCTTT CSGDGGNTEAFF
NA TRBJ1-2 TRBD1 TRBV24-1 TGTGCCACCAGTGATTCGGAAACAGGGGCTGTACCCTATGGCTACACCTTC CATSDSETGAVPYGYTF
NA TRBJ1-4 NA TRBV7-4 TGTGCCAGCAGCTTAGGGACTCCTGAAAAACTGTTTTTT CASSLGTPEKLFF
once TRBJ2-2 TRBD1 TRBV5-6 TGTGCCAGCAGCCTGGGCCCCCAGGGGGCGACGGGGGAGCTGTTTTTT CASSLGPQGATGELFF
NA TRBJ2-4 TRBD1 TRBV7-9 TGTGCCAGCAGCTCGCGGGACAGGGGGATAAACATTCAGTACTTC CASSSRDRGINIQYF
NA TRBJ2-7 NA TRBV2 TGTGCCAGCAATTTAGGGATCGAGCAGTACTTC CASNLGIEQYF
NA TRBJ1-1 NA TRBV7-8 TGTGCCAGCAGCTTAACCTCTGAAGCTTTCTTT CASSLTSEAFF
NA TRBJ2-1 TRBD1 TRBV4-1 TGCGCCAGCAGCGCTGGACAGGGAGGCTCCTACAATGAGCAGTTCTTC CASSAGQGGSYNEQFF
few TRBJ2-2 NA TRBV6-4 TGTGCCAGCAGTGACGGGGCTACTACCGGGGAGCTGTTTTTT CASSDGATTGELFF
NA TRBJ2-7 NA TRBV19 TGTGCCAGTAGTATACAGGCGTCCTACGAGCAGTACTTC CASSIQASYEQYF
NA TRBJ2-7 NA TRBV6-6 TGTGCCAGCGGCCAGGGGCGCGAGCAGTACTTC CASGQGREQYF
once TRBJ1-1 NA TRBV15 TGTGCCACCAGCGGGAGGGAGAACACTGAAGCTTTCTTT CATSGRENTEAFF
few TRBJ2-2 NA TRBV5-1 TGCGCCAGCAGCTGGAACACCGGGGAGCTGTTTTTT CASSWNTGELFF
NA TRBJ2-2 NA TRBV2 TGTGCCAGCAGTGACGGCCCCTACACCGGGGAGCTGTTTTTT CASSDGPYTGELFF
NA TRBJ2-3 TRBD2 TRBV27 TGTGCCAGCCGACCAACCCGACTAGCGGGGACAGATACGCAGTATTTT CASRPTRLAGTDTQYF
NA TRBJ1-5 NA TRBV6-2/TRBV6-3 TGTGCCAGCAGTTACTTGGGGGGAAATCAGCCCCAGCATTTT CASSYLGGNQPQHF
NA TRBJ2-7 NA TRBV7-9 TGTGCCAGCAGCTTAGTCAGGGACTTCAACGAGCAGTACTTC CASSLVRDFNEQYF
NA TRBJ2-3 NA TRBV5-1 TGCGCCAGCAGCTCCCTACCGGTGGCCACAGATACGCAGTATTTT CASSSLPVATDTQYF